This T cell receptor beta chain was recorded in a study of cytomegalovirus exposure and HLA in healthy donors. The study ran its PCR with 60 Vbeta and 13 Jbeta primers. Data came from immunoSEQ multiplex PCR; TCRdb stores just in-frame clones and leaves some out. Of about 160,000 clones listed, 70% to 90% are singletons. Germline V lookup: CDR1 SGHAT, CDR2 FQNNGV. This CDR3 contains 15 residues. Between the trimmed V and J ends, which lost 1 base and 4 bases, there was a span of 14 bases. This clonotype originated in a male donor in good health and CMV-seronegative. The sequencing input was PBMCs. This rearrangement joins TRBV11-2 to TRBJ2-7; tentatively, D is TRBD1 (5 bases). The CDR3 sequence: CASSLGQTPPYEQYF. CDR3 nucleotide sequence: TGTGCCAGCAGCTTAGGACAGACGCCTCCTTACGAGCAGTACTTC.